Listed here are 2 T cell receptor beta chains from one sample, sequenced in a study of blood T cell repertoires in COVID-19. The method was immunoSEQ multiplex PCR; TCRdb's version includes in-frame clones alone and lacks a portion of them. There are 230,000 or so clones in the sample; almost 90% occur only once, and 14% to 15% lies in the top ten. What was sequenced was PBMCs or T cells enriched from blood (not recorded which). The receptor source for this set is a woman in her 50s with acute COVID-19.

The chain couples TRBV9 to TRBJ2-1; 10 bases agree with TRBD2. Per the germline V gene, CDR1 is SGDLS and CDR2 is YYNGEE. J lost 4 bases, V lost 0 bases, and 4 bases had no gene match. The CDR3 is made up of 16 amino acids. In DNA, the CDR3 is TGTGCCAGCAGCGTAGGGGTAGCGGGAGGTTACAATGAGCAGTTCTTC. Translation gives CASSVGVAGGYNEQFF.

The count of this clone is one. This chain uses TRBV10-3 with TRBJ1-2; TRBD1 is a possible D gene (5 bases). The CDR3 is 13 amino acids. Germline lookup yields CDR1 ENHRY and CDR2 SYGVKD. Trimming took off 3 bases at V and 3 bases at J, with 8 bases between the two ends. CDR3 nucleotides: TGTGCCATCAGTGAACAGGAGTACTATGGCTACACCTTC. Translation gives CAISEQEYYGYTF.